The count of the clone carrying this T cell receptor (beta chain) is one. The length of the CDR3 is 13 residues. Trimming removed 6 bases from V and 2 bases from J, with 11 bases in between. Germline assignment: CDR1 MNHEY and CDR2 SVGEGT. Time point meaning: after trial treatment. The treatment denotes: LDRT plus nivolumab, ipilimumab, low-dose cyclophosphamide and aspirin (RACIN trial). The sample comes from a study of low-dose radiotherapy and immunotherapy resistance in tumors. Study at large: Per fraction, Cohort 2 was given 1 Gy every two weeks, accumulating a total of 13 Gy over 26 weeks. Starting cycle 1 day 1, oral aspirin 300 mg was given daily for four cycles.

TRAV- and TRBV-specific primers were used for first-strand cDNA, which covered alpha and beta chains. With a constant-region primer and a V-primer adapter, TCRs were subjected to about 20 PCR cycles of amplification. TCRdb re-called the reads through MiXCR, storing one row per CDR3 protein. In the table there are about 100,000 distinct CDR3 sequences, around 21% of which are singletons. The chain carries TRBV6-2 or TRBV6-3 and TRBJ2-7; D gene ambiguous. Sequences were derived from PBMCs, sampled after low-dose radiotherapy plus immunotherapy. The receptor was derived from a male donor with prostate cancer. The DNA for the CDR3 is TGTGCCAGCAGCCCGAGACATACCTACGAGCAGTACTTC. Its translation is CASSPRHTYEQYF.